The entry below describes one T cell receptor (beta chain). Its antigen remains unidentified. The data were taken from a study of CD8+CD57+ T cells in acquired aplastic anemia. At the level of the study: Sorted cells (CD4+ and CD8+) yielded DNA amounts that averaged approximately 3 ug.

Findings and caveats of the study: Around 27 CD8+ CDR3 sequences occurred in both the patients and the controls. Simpson's diversity of CD8+ cells was not significantly different in patients compared with controls.

This CDR3 has 15 amino acids. Germline V gene lookup returns CDR1 SGHTA and CDR2 FQGNSA. V shed 1 base and J shed 3 bases, with 12 bases lying between them. Investigators profiled TCR beta VDJ and CDR3 from genomic DNA template. TCRdb re-analysed the reads in MiXCR, keeping a single row per CDR3 protein. The table has more than 250,000 distinct CDR3 sequences, approximately 56% seen once. The V and J genes are TRBV7-2 and TRBJ1-1; D is unresolved. This sequence was found in a human donor with severe aplastic anemia or a healthy control (not recorded which). The sequenced sample was sorted CD4+, CD8+, or CD8+CD57+ T cells (not recorded which) from PBMCs. CDR3 amino acids: CASSLVPRWDTEAFF. The CDR3 region has the DNA TGTGCCAGCAGCTTAGTCCCGAGGTGGGACACTGAAGCTTTCTTT.